This TCR beta chain was retrieved from a study of shared clonotypes between healthy human individuals. Study-level information: Two women and a few men aged 18 to 49 served as donors.

The J segment lost 0 bases and the V segment lost 4 bases, leaving 7 bases of the junction unmatched. This CDR3 is built from 16 residues. Germline values: CDR1 SGHRS, CDR2 YFSETQ. The material for each subset, its genomic DNA, was split evenly across several immunoSEQ plates. Assay: immunoSEQ multiplex PCR; the TCRdb copy retains only in-frame clones and omits some. The top ten hold under 2% of the sample, which has some 790,000 clones, roughly two thirds seen once. Splitting the CD4+ cells yielded a CD45RA+ naive subset and a CD45RA-negative memory subset. The sequence was obtained from a woman younger than 45 in good health. Sequencing was done on a sample of memory CD4+ T cells sorted from blood. The subset is: CD45RA-negative fraction. The chain employs TRBV5-1 and TRBJ2-1; the match to TRBD2 covers 7 bases. The CDR3 loop is CASSTSGISSYNEQFF. The CDR3 bases are TGCGCCAGCAGCACAAGCGGGATAAGCTCCTACAATGAGCAGTTCTTC. The variable domain in full, with the rest retrieved from reference TRBV5-1 and TRBJ2-1, is KAGVTQTPRYLIKTRGQQVTLSCSPISGHRSVSWYQQTPGQGLQFLFEYFSETQRNKGNFPGRFSGRQFSNSRSEMNVSTLELGDSALYLCASSTSGISSYNEQFFGPGTRLTVL.